One and the same sample provided the 2 T cell receptor beta chains below, sequenced in a study of T cell clones after liver transplantation. Sequencing was performed with immunoSEQ multiplex PCR; in TCRdb, only in-frame clones are kept and a portion is missing. The sample has about 74,000 clones, 80% seen once; the top ten hold roughly 0.54%. The source material was CD4+ T cells from blood, sampled before liver transplant. These TCRs come from a human donor who received a liver transplant.

The V gene is TRBV6-1, the J gene TRBJ1-1, with 7 bases that match TRBD1. V lost 2 bases, J lost 6 bases, and 3 bases stayed unmatched. The CDR3 is 13 amino acids. CDR1 MNHNS and CDR2 SASEGT come from the germline V gene. CDR3 DNA sequence: TGTGCCAGCAGTGAACTTACAGGGGCTGAAGCTTTCTTT. Protein product: CASSELTGAEAFF.

CDR3 bases: TGTGCCAGCAGTCTACCGGGACAGGGAGGCTATGGCTACACCTTC. Protein sequence: CASSLPGQGGYGYTF. This chain connects TRBV28 to TRBJ1-2, with TRBD1 matching 9 bases. Germline V CDR1 and CDR2: MDHEN, SYDVKM. J was trimmed by 4 bases and V by 5 bases; bases with no gene match: 8. This CDR3 contains 15 residues.